Listed here are 11 T cell receptor beta chains from one sample, sequenced in a study of somatic mutations in cytotoxic T cells in rheumatoid arthritis. Method: immunoSEQ multiplex PCR; TCRdb's copy keeps in-frame clones and lacks some. The data hold 10,000 or so clones, with over 75% observed a single time. Sequenced: CD8+ T cells sorted from blood. The origin of the receptors is an adult with rheumatoid arthritis.

The chain uses TRBV19 and TRBJ2-7; D unresolved. This CDR3 contains 15 residues. Germline V gives CDR1 LNHDA, CDR2 SQIVND (reference sequence). Trimming removed 1 base from V and 3 bases from J, with 13 bases in between. The DNA of the CDR3 is TGTGCCAGTAGTATAGGGTTTTCTGGTGGCTACGAGCAGTACTTC. Its translation: CASSIGFSGGYEQYF.

This chain uses TRBV19 with TRBJ2-7, with a possible D match to TRBD2 (5 bases). CDR1 is LNHDA and CDR2 is SQIVND in the germline V gene (reference sequence). CDR3 size: 14 residues. Trimming shortened V by 4 bases and J by 3 bases, and 13 bases separated the two germline ends. DNA of the CDR3: TGTGCCAGTAGTAACGAAATAGCGTTCTACGAGCAGTACTTC. This translates into CASSNEIAFYEQYF.

The J gene is TRBJ2-1, the V gene TRBV19, with D perhaps TRBD1 (6 bases). The CDR3 is 15 residues long. The V and J ends lost 2 bases and 2 bases respectively, with 10 bases between them. Germline CDR1 LNHDA, CDR2 SQIVND (reference sequence). Written as DNA, the CDR3 is TGTGCCAGTAGTATATCAGGGGCAACCTACAATGAGCAGTTCTTC. Residues: CASSISGATYNEQFF.

This clone has a single count. The J gene is TRBJ2-2, the V gene TRBV6-5, with 8 bases matching TRBD2. Germline V gene lookup returns CDR1 MNHEY and CDR2 SVGAGI. The CDR3 sequence is 15 residues long. V lost 2 bases and J lost 6; bases outside the gene matches: 5. CDR3 protein: CASSYEGLGAGELFF. Here the CDR3 DNA reads TGTGCCAGCAGTTACGAGGGACTAGGTGCCGGGGAGCTGTTTTTT.

The chain combines TRBV5-4 with TRBJ2-1; D is unclear. Trimming shortened V by 4 bases and J by 0 bases, and 14 bases separated the two germline ends. The CDR3 is 16 residues long. The germline V gene has CDR1 SGHNT and CDR2 YYREEE (reference sequence). CDR3 region: CASSQKTPGSYNEQFF. In nucleotides, the CDR3 is TGTGCCAGCAGCCAGAAAACACCGGGCTCCTACAATGAGCAGTTCTTC.

The chain recombines TRBV19 with TRBJ1-2; 7 bases map to TRBD1. This CDR3 comprises 14 residues. Germline V gene data show CDR1 as LNHDA and CDR2 as SQIVND (reference sequence). V dropped 2 bases and J dropped 4; count of bases not matched to a gene: 4. The CDR3 here is CASSIKAGGYGYTF. CDR3 sequence (DNA): TGTGCCAGTAGTATAAAGGCAGGGGGCTATGGCTACACCTTC.

The chain uses TRBV7-9 and TRBJ2-5; D is perhaps TRBD1 (6 bases). V was shortened by 6 bases and J by 0 bases, with 17 bases between the two germline ends. Per germline, CDR1 SEHNR and CDR2 FQNEAQ (reference sequence). The CDR3 contains 16 residues. The CDR3 bases are TGTGCCAGCAGTTCGACTGGACAGTTCTACCAAGAGACCCAGTACTTC. Translation gives CASSSTGQFYQETQYF.

The V and J genes are TRBV29-1 and TRBJ2-7, with D perhaps TRBD1 or TRBD2 (5 bases each). Looked up from germline, CDR1 is SQVTM and CDR2 is ANQGSEA. The V end lost 1 base, the J end lost 3 bases, and 13 bases lay between the germline ends. The CDR3 has 14 amino acids. This CDR3 is CSVEGGPQIYEQYF. The CDR3 nucleotides are TGCAGCGTTGAAGGGGGACCCCAAATCTACGAGCAGTACTTC.

This clone was detected once. V and J are TRBV7-9 and TRBJ2-5; D gene unclear. V lost 5 bases and J 2 bases, leaving 12 bases between the germline ends. The CDR3 has 14 amino acids. Germline V gives CDR1 SEHNR, CDR2 FQNEAQ (reference sequence). The CDR3 DNA is TGTGCCAGCAGCCTTTGGAAAAGTCAAGAGACCCAGTACTTC. Its translation is CASSLWKSQETQYF.

This chain links TRBV27 with TRBJ2-7; 8 bases agree with TRBD2. The junction had 11 bases not matched to a gene; V was cut back by 8 bases and J by 2 bases. The length of the CDR3 is 15 residues. Germline V gene data show CDR1 as MNHEY and CDR2 as SMNVEV (reference sequence). CDR3 nucleotides: TGTGCCAGCTGGGGTGCGGCTAGCGGGCCCTACGAGCAGTACTTC. It translates to CASWGAASGPYEQYF.

The rearrangement links TRBV19 to TRBJ2-3; either TRBD1 or TRBD2 may fit D (7 bases each). The CDR3 length is 15 residues. Germline CDR1 and CDR2: LNHDA and SQIVND (reference sequence). V dropped 5 bases and J dropped 2 bases, with 14 bases sitting between them. This CDR3 reads CASSSGGGFTDTQYF. CDR3 DNA: TGTGCCAGTAGTTCAGGGGGGGGATTCACAGATACGCAGTATTTT.